The 3 T cell receptor beta chains below were found in one sample sequenced in a study of cytomegalovirus exposure and HLA in healthy donors. Primers included in the PCR were 60 Vbeta and 13 Jbeta primers. Assay: immunoSEQ multiplex PCR; the TCRdb copy retains only in-frame clones and omits some. This sample has some 250,000 clones, with 82% found just once. The sequencing sample was made of PBMCs. Receptors were obtained from a woman aged 40 to 49 in good health and CMV-seropositive.

The chain employs TRBV6-1 and TRBJ2-7; 7 bases match TRBD2. The germline gives CDR1 MNHNS, CDR2 SASEGT. With V trimmed by 6 bases and J by 0 bases, 5 bases remained unmatched. CDR3 length equals 14 residues. This chain's CDR3 is CASSRTSPSYEQYF. The DNA of the CDR3 is TGTGCCAGCAGCAGGACTAGTCCCTCCTACGAGCAGTACTTC.

V gene TRBV9 combines with J gene TRBJ2-1; 8 nucleotides agree with TRBD2. The CDR3 totals 14 residues. J lost 8 bases, V lost 2 bases, and 6 bases had no gene match. Germline values: CDR1 SGDLS, CDR2 YYNGEE. CDR3 DNA: TGTGCCAGCAGCGTTACCGGACTAGCTCATGAGCAGTTCTTC. Protein: CASSVTGLAHEQFF.

The V gene is TRBV7-9, the J gene TRBJ2-3; D remains ambiguous. CDR3 length: 15 residues. Looked up from germline, CDR1 is SEHNR and CDR2 is FQNEAQ (reference sequence). The V end lost 5 bases, the J end lost 2 bases, and 14 bases lay between the germline ends. Written as DNA, the CDR3 is TGTGCCAGCAGCCCCGCTCTAGTACTCACAGATACGCAGTATTTT. Residues: CASSPALVLTDTQYF.